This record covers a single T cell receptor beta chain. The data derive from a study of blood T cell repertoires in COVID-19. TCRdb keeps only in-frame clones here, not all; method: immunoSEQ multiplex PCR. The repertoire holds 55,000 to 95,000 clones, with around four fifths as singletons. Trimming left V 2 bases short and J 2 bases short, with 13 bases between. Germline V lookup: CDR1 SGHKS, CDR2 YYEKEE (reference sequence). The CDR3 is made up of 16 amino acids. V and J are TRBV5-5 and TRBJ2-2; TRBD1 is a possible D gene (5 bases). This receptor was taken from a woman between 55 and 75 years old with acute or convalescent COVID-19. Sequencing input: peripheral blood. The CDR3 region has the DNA TGTGCCAGCAGCTTATTAGGGGCCCATAACACCGGGGAGCTGTTTTTT. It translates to CASSLLGAHNTGELFF.